This entry features one TCR beta chain sequence. Assay used: immunoSEQ multiplex PCR; TCRdb lists only in-frame clones, some missing. The table has more than 55,000 clones, 91% seen once. The data originate from a study of T cell changes during pregnancy in multiple sclerosis. This receptor was taken from a female donor in good health, enrolled as a control in a pregnancy study. The material sequenced was peripheral blood, taken after pregnancy.

The CDR3 DNA reads as TGTGCCTGGAGGGTACAAAATGGTGGGGCCAACGTCCTGACTTTC. It specifies CAWRVQNGGANVLTF. The chain couples TRBV30 to TRBJ2-6; D gene ambiguous. Germline CDR1 GTSNPN, CDR2 SVGIG (reference sequence). V lost 3 bases to trimming and J lost 3 bases, with 12 bases between them. The CDR3 runs to 15 residues.